These 15 T cell receptor beta chains were sequenced from one sample in a study of Graves' ophthalmopathy and Graves' hyperthyroidism. Amplified material comprised TCR beta CDR3 regions derived from RNA transcripts. First-round RT-PCR employed HTBI primers, with a second-round multiplex PCR after it. TCRdb recomputed calls from the multiplex PCR reads with MiXCR, one row per CDR3 protein. The sample shows some 750,000 distinct CDR3 sequences, around 40% of them seen only once. The sequenced sample consisted of peripheral blood. The receptors were gathered from an adult man with Graves' ophthalmopathy.

Note on this clonotype: The junction and the germline gene differ at one end; a read error may be behind it. The gene calls are TRBV10-3 and TRBJ1-2, with 10 bases fitting TRBD1. CDR3 size: 14 residues. Per germline, CDR1 ENHRY and CDR2 SYGVKD. As DNA, the CDR3 is TGTGCCAGCAGTGAATGGGACAGGGGAACTGGCTACACCTTC. This codes for CASSEWDRGTGYTF.

This clonotype was counted only a few times. V is TRBV9 and J is TRBJ1-6; possibly TRBD1 for D (6 bases). The CDR3 has 13 amino acids. Germline assignment: CDR1 SGDLS and CDR2 YYNGEE. V shed 5 bases and J shed 10 bases, with 13 bases lying between them. CDR3 nucleotides: TGTGCCAGCAGTTCGCAGGGGAGATCACCCCTCCACTTT. Residues: CASSSQGRSPLHF.

This clonotype has ten or more counts. This rearrangement joins TRBV25-1 to TRBJ2-2, with 13 bases fitting TRBD2. The CDR3 is 15 amino acids. Germline V gives CDR1 MGHDK, CDR2 SYGVNS. Germline trimming cut 8 bases from V and 5 bases from J; bases unmatched to any gene: 5. The chain's CDR3 is CASGTSGKGTGELFF. The CDR3 DNA reads as TGTGCCAGCGGGACTAGCGGGAAAGGGACCGGGGAGCTGTTTTTT.

A word on this clonotype: A read error may account for a junction end that differs from germline. The chain carries TRBV25-1 and TRBJ1-5, with 8 bases fitting TRBD1. The CDR3 spans 16 residues. Germline V gene sequence: CDR1 MGHDK, CDR2 SYGVNS. CDR3 residues: CASSDRLQGAGQPQHF. The CDR3 bases are TGCGCCAGCAGTGATAGACTTCAGGGGGCGGGTCAGCCCCAGCATTTT. The entire variable domain, with the rest obtained from reference TRBV25-1 and TRBJ1-5, is as follows: EADIYQTPRYLVIGTGKKITLECSQTMGHDKMYWYQQDPGMELHLIHYSYGVNSTEKGDLSSESTVSRIRTEHFPLTLESARPSHTSQYLCASSDRLQGAGQPQHFGDGTRLSIL.

The chain recombines TRBV20-1 with TRBJ1-1, with TRBD1 matching over 9 bases. V lost 4 bases to trimming and J lost 1 base; unmatched junction nucleotides: 4. Per the germline V gene, CDR1 is DFQATT and CDR2 is SNEGSKA (reference sequence). The CDR3 runs 14 residues. The CDR3 region has the DNA TGCAGTGCTACTAGGACAGGGGCGAACACTGAAGCTTTCTTT. It codes for CSATRTGANTEAFF.

This chain connects TRBV28 to TRBJ1-2; D remains unclear. CDR1 and CDR2 (germline): MDHEN, SYDVKM. Trimming removed 2 bases at V and 8 bases at J, with 9 bases between. The length of the CDR3 is 12 residues. The CDR3 sequence is CASSLERSGYTF. In nucleotides, the CDR3 is TGTGCCAGCAGTTTAGAACGAAGCGGCTACACCTTC.

This chain links TRBV10-3 with TRBJ1-1; 7 bases agree with TRBD1. The CDR3 has 14 amino acids. Germline lookup yields CDR1 ENHRY and CDR2 SYGVKD. Losses at the gene ends were 10 bases for V and 3 bases for J; bases not matched to a gene: 11. The CDR3 sequence: CATLLDRVYTEAFF. The CDR3 nucleotides read TGTGCCACCCTCCTCGACAGGGTCTACACTGAAGCTTTCTTT.

This clonotype has just a few counts. The chain combines TRBV19 with TRBJ1-6; D may be TRBD1 (5 bases). Trimming shortened V by 3 bases and J by 7 bases, and 7 bases separated the two germline ends. The length of the CDR3 is 13 residues. Germline V gene lookup returns CDR1 LNHDA and CDR2 SQIVND (reference sequence). As DNA, the CDR3 is TGTGCCAGTAGTATGAGGGGAAATTCACCCCTCCACTTT. Its translation is CASSMRGNSPLHF.

The chain is built from TRBV29-1 and TRBJ1-1, with a possible D match to TRBD1 (6 bases). Germline CDR1 and CDR2: SQVTM and ANQGSEA. The CDR3 sequence is 10 residues long. Trimming shortened V by 7 bases and J by 7 bases, and 10 bases separated the two germline ends. CDR3 loop: CSAIQGEAFF. CDR3 bases: TGCAGCGCTATACAGGGTGAAGCTTTCTTT.

The V and J genes are TRBV7-2 and TRBJ2-3; D not certain. Germline V CDR1 and CDR2: SGHTA, FQGNSA. Trimming cost V 0 bases and J 1 base, with 8 bases left between them. This CDR3 region has 15 residues. This CDR3 reads CASSLANARTDTQYF. In DNA, the CDR3 is TGTGCCAGCAGCTTAGCAAATGCGCGCACAGATACGCAGTATTTT.

The chain has TRBV20-1 and TRBJ1-2, with 8 bases matching TRBD1. CDR3 length: 15 amino acids. CDR1 DFQATT and CDR2 SNEGSKA come from the germline V gene (reference sequence). V gave up 2 bases and J gave up 4 bases; unmatched junction bases: 9. CDR3 loop: CSARQGGQGLYGYTF. CDR3 DNA sequence: TGCAGTGCTAGACAAGGCGGACAGGGACTCTATGGCTACACCTTC.

This clonotype occurred many times. The chain carries TRBV12-3 or TRBV12-4 and TRBJ1-5; D unresolved. The CDR3 totals 14 residues. V was clipped by 6 bases and J by 1 base, with 10 bases between them. Here the CDR3 reads CASSPRRSNQPQHF. In DNA, the CDR3 is TGTGCCAGCAGCCCCCGCAGGAGCAATCAGCCCCAGCATTTT.

This clonotype has a single count. The chain combines TRBV10-3 with TRBJ1-5, with D perhaps TRBD1 (5 bases). Deletions cut 2 bases from V and 2 bases from J, with 7 bases between. This CDR3 contains 14 residues. Germline loops: CDR1 ENHRY, CDR2 SYGVKD. Here the CDR3 reads CAISEEGGNQPQHF. The CDR3 DNA sequence: TGTGCCATCAGTGAGGAAGGGGGCAATCAGCCCCAGCATTTT.

This clonotype was detected only a few times. V gene TRBV29-1 combines with J gene TRBJ2-2; 8 nucleotides match TRBD2. After removal of 3 bases from V and 6 bases from J, the junction contained 6 bases not matched to a gene. The CDR3 spans 14 residues. In germline, CDR1 is SQVTM, CDR2 ANQGSEA. The CDR3 spells CSVESGGRAGELFF. The CDR3 DNA reads as TGCAGCGTTGAGTCGGGGGGGAGGGCCGGGGAGCTGTTTTTT.

This clonotype came up many times. This sequence joins TRBV20-1 and TRBJ1-1; D remains ambiguous. Looked up from germline, CDR1 is DFQATT and CDR2 is SNEGSKA (reference sequence). V shed 6 bases and J shed 1 base, with 6 bases lying between them. The CDR3 has 11 residues. The DNA for the CDR3 is TGCAGTGCGGAACAGAACACTGAAGCTTTCTTT. Translating gives CSAEQNTEAFF.